This entry lists 9 T cell receptor beta chains sequenced from one sample in a study of T cells in Graves' hyperthyroidism and ophthalmopathy (dated by TCRdb to between 2018 and 2021). Libraries were constructed by multiplex PCR. The instrument was an Illumina HiSeq 2000. The TCR beta CDR3 regions were amplified from RNA transcripts. For the first round of RT-PCR on the TCR CDR3, the HTBI primer set was used together with the Qiagen OneStep RT-PCR kit. TCRdb reran the public reads through fastp at Q25 and MiXCR, keeping productive beta chains. All rows with the same CDR3 protein become a single entry with the most common DNA and genes. The sample yields approximately 610,000 distinct CDR3 sequences; about 15% were counted once. 3.5% to 4.5% of the sample lies in the top ten. Sample: blood. The receptor set was obtained from a woman aged 40 to 55 with Graves' ophthalmopathy.

This clonotype was picked up many times. Given a much more abundant clone one base away, this may be a read error. The chain couples TRBV28 to TRBJ1-5; D unclear. The CDR3 length is 11 residues. CDR1 is MDHEN and CDR2 is SYDVKM in the germline V gene. Deletions cut 5 bases from V and 3 bases from J, with 2 bases between. The DNA for the CDR3 is TGTGCCAGCAGTCCCAATCAGCCCCAGCATTTT. Its translation: CASSPNQPQHF. Drawing the rest from reference TRBV28 and TRBJ1-5, the complete variable domain is DVKVTQSSRYLVKRTGEKVFLECVQDMDHENMFWYRQDPGLGLRLIYFSYDVKMKEKGDIPEGYSVSREKKERFSLILESASTNQTSMYLCASSPNQPQHFGDGTRLSIL.

This chain connects TRBV30 to TRBJ1-6; TRBD1 aligns across 8 bases. The trim removed 2 bases at V and 4 bases at J, leaving 4 bases unmatched. CDR3 length: 15 amino acids. The germline CDR1 and CDR2 sequences are GTSNPN and SVGIG (reference sequence). CDR3 sequence reads: CAWSPGQAYNSPLHF. Written as DNA, the CDR3 is TGTGCCTGGAGTCCGGGACAGGCGTATAATTCACCCCTCCACTTT.

J is TRBJ2-6 and V is TRBV11-1, with 8 nucleotides matching TRBD2. This CDR3 has 19 amino acids. Trimming took 0 bases from V and 0 from J; bases not matched to a gene: 7. Germline CDR1 is SGHAT and CDR2 is FQDESV (reference sequence). The CDR3 DNA reads TGTGCCAGCAGCTTAGCCGGGACTAGAGTCCTCTCTGGGGCCAACGTCCTGACTTTC. This gives the protein CASSLAGTRVLSGANVLTF. Drawing the rest from reference TRBV11-1 and TRBJ2-6, the complete variable domain is EAEVAQSPRYKITEKSQAVAFWCDPISGHATLYWYRQILGQGPELLVQFQDESVVDDSQLPKDRFSAERLKGVDSTLKIQPAELGDSAMYLCASSLAGTRVLSGANVLTFGAGSRLTVL.

J is TRBJ1-1 and V is TRBV20-1, with 7 bases that match TRBD1. The V gene end was trimmed by 4 bases and the J gene end by 0 bases; junction bases not matched to a gene: 11. The CDR3 consists of 16 residues. Per the germline V gene, CDR1 is DFQATT and CDR2 is SNEGSKA (reference sequence). Written as DNA, the CDR3 is TGCAGTGCTAATCCCTCGACAGGGAGGATGAACACTGAAGCTTTCTTT. Protein: CSANPSTGRMNTEAFF.

This clonotype was detected ten times or more. The rearrangement links TRBV3-1 to TRBJ2-5; a weak D match, TRBD2 (5 bases). V was pared by 4 bases and J by 2 bases, with 17 bases between. The CDR3 runs 16 residues. From germline, CDR1 is LGHDT and CDR2 YNNKEL (reference sequence). CDR3 region: CASSLPTNLGQETQYF. The CDR3 bases are TGTGCCAGCAGCCTCCCGACTAACTTGGGGCAAGAGACCCAGTACTTC.

This clonotype was found many times. The genes are TRBV3-1 and TRBJ1-1; D gene ambiguous. The germline CDR1 and CDR2 sequences are LGHDT and YNNKEL (reference sequence). Trimming left V 4 bases short and J 7 bases short, with 10 bases between. The CDR3 contains 12 residues. Written as DNA, the CDR3 is TGTGCCAGCAGCCGACCACGACATGAAGCTTTCTTT. This encodes CASSRPRHEAFF. The full variable domain, its missing parts supplied by reference TRBV3-1 and TRBJ1-1, is DTAVSQTPKYLVTQMGNDKSIKCEQNLGHDTMYWYKQDSKKFLKIMFSYNNKELIINETVPNRFSPKSPDKAHLNLHINSLELGDSAVYFCASSRPRHEAFFGQGTRLTVV.

This clonotype showed up just a few times. This chain connects TRBV6-1 to TRBJ2-7, with 8 bases aligning to TRBD1. From germline, CDR1 is MNHNS and CDR2 SASEGT. This CDR3 comprises 16 residues. V lost 4 bases and J lost 5; bases outside the gene matches: 13. Here the CDR3 reads CASSAIWTGKVHEQYF. DNA of the CDR3: TGTGCCAGCAGTGCAATATGGACAGGGAAGGTCCACGAGCAGTACTTC.

This clonotype was observed at least ten times. The rearrangement links TRBV20-1 to TRBJ1-3; D is uncertain. The V gene lost 0 bases and the J gene lost 5 bases, with 8 bases spanning the gap. The CDR3 extends over 13 amino acids. Germline V CDR1 and CDR2: DFQATT, SNEGSKA (reference sequence). As DNA, the CDR3 is TGCAGTGCTAGAGAAGGCAGAAGAAACACCATATATTTT. Translating it yields CSAREGRRNTIYF.

This clonotype showed up many times. The chain uses TRBV27 and TRBJ2-1, with D perhaps matching TRBD1 (6 bases). From germline, CDR1 is MNHEY and CDR2 SMNVEV (reference sequence). Trimming pared 1 base from V and 4 bases from J, leaving 11 bases between. The CDR3 consists of 15 residues. In DNA, the CDR3 is TGTGCCAGCAGTTTATTAGGGGGTTTGTACAATGAGCAGTTCTTC. As protein: CASSLLGGLYNEQFF.